The present TCR beta chain was sequenced within a study of T cell responses to AZD1222 COVID-19 vaccine. Looked up from germline, CDR1 is MGHRA and CDR2 is YSYEKL. This CDR3 contains 16 residues. V lost 5 bases, J lost 0 bases, and 14 bases lay in between. Study-level findings and limits: Clonal diversity may have been underestimated in mostly white British donors. Once two AZD1222 doses were given, Spike-specific TCR breadth and depth went up.

The count of this clone is one. Its antigen is undetermined. The table came from immunoSEQ multiplex PCR; TCRdb's copy has only in-frame clones and leaves some out. The table has roughly 120,000 clones, roughly nine tenths seen once; the top ten hold 1.5% to 2%. The sample consisted of peripheral blood, taken 28 days after the second AZD1222 dose. This TCR derives from an adult who received the AZD1222 COVID-19 vaccine. The rearrangement uses TRBV4-1 and TRBJ1-5, with D possibly being TRBD1 (5 bases). The CDR3 sequence is CASSYRQGGSNQPQHF. The CDR3 DNA follows: TGCGCCAGCAGCTATCGCCAGGGAGGTAGCAATCAGCCCCAGCATTTT.